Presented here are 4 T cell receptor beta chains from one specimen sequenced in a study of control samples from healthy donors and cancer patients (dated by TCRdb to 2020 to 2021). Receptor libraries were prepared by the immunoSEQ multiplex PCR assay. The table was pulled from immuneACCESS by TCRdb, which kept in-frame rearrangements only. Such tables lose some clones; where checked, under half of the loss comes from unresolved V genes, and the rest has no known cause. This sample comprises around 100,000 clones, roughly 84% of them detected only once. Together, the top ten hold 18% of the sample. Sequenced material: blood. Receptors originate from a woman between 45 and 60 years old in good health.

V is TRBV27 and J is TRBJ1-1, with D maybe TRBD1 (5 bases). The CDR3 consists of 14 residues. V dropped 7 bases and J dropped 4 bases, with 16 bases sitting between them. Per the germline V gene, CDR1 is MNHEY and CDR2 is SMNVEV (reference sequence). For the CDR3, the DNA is TGTGCCAGCACACTAAATCCCCAGGGCACTGAAGCTTTCTTT. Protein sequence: CASTLNPQGTEAFF.

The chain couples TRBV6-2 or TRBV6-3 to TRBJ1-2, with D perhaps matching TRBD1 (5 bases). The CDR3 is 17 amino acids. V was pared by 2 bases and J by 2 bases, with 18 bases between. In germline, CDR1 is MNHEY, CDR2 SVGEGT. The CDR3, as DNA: TGTGCCAGCAGTTACAAGAGGGGCCAAGCTTCAAACTATGGCTACACCTTC. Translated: CASSYKRGQASNYGYTF.

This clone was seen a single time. The CDR3, as DNA: TGTGCCAGCAGTTTAGGAGGGGGGACACTCGCCTACGAGCAGTACTTC. It specifies CASSLGGGTLAYEQYF. V gene TRBV27 combines with J gene TRBJ2-7; possibly TRBD1 or TRBD2 for D (6 bases each). Germline loops: CDR1 MNHEY, CDR2 SMNVEV (reference sequence). The CDR3 has 16 residues. Trimming pared 2 bases from V and 2 bases from J, leaving 16 bases between.

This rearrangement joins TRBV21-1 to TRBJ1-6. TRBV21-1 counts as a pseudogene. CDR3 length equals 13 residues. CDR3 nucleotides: TGTGCCAGCAGCAAGTGCGAGAATTCACCCCTCCACTTT. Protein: CASSKCENSPLHF.